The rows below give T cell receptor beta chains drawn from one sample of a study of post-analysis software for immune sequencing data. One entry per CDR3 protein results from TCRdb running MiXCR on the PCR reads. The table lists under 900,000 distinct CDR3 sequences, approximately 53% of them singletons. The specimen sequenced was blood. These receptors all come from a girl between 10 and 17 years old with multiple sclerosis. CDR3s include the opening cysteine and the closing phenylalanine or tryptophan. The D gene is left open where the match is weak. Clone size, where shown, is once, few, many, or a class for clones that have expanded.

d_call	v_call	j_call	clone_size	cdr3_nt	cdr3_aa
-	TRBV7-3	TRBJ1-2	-	TGTGCCAGCAGTCAAACACCGGACTATGGCTACACCTTC	CASSQTPDYGYTF
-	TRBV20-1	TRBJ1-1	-	TGCAGTGCTAGAATTCGCGCGGGAAGGGTCACTGAAGCTTTCTTT	CSARIRAGRVTEAFF
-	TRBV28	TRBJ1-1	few	TGTGCCACCCATCGACCGATGAACACTGAAGCTTTCTTT	CATHRPMNTEAFF
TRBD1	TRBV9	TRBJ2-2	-	TGTGCCAGCAGCGTACTGGACAGGGGGCTGGCGAACACCGGGGAGCTGTTTTTT	CASSVLDRGLANTGELFF
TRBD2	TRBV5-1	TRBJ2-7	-	TGCGCCAGCAGCCTCGGACTAGCGGGCCTCGAGCAGTACTTC	CASSLGLAGLEQYF
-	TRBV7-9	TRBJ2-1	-	TGTGCCAGCAGCTTAGAGAGGCCTCAACGCTACAATGAGCAGTTCTTC	CASSLERPQRYNEQFF
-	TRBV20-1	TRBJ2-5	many	TGCAGTGCTAGACCTGGGGAGACCCAGTACTTC	CSARPGETQYF
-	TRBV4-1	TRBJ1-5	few	TGCGCCAGCAGCCAAGAGGTAACACATGGCAATCAGCCCCAGCATTTT	CASSQEVTHGNQPQHF
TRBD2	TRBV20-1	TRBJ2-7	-	TGCAGTGCTAGAGCGGGGCCAGCGGGAGGGCACTACGAGCAGTACTTC	CSARAGPAGGHYEQYF
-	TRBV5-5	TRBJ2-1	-	TGTGCCAGCAGCTTGGAGACTACCCAGACTTACAATGAGCAGTTCTTC	CASSLETTQTYNEQFF
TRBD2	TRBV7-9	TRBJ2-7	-	TGTGCCAGCAGCTACGGACGGAGCGGGAGGAGCGAGCAGTACTTC	CASSYGRSGRSEQYF
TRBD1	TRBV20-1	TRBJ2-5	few	TGCAGTGCTAGAGACCCGGGACAGGGGGCGGAGGCCCAGTACTTC	CSARDPGQGAEAQYF
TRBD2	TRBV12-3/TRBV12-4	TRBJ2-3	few	TGTGCCAGCAGTTTAGCTGGGGGGGGACGGAGGCAGTATTTT	CASSLAGGGRRQYF
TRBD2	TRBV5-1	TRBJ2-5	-	TGCGCCAGCAGCTTGGTACTAGCGAATCAAGAGACCCAGTACTTC	CASSLVLANQETQYF
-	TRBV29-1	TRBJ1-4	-	TGCAGCGTTCGTGACAGGAGTACAACTAATGAAAAACTGTTTTTT	CSVRDRSTTNEKLFF
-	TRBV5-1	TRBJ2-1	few	TGCGCCAGCAAGGCGGGGACTGCCTACAATGAGCAGTTCTTC	CASKAGTAYNEQFF
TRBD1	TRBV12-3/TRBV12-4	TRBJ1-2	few	TGTGCCAGCTGGACAGGACTGGAAGGCTACACCTTC	CASWTGLEGYTF
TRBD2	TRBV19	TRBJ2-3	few	TGTGCCAGTAGTATTATCGCGGGAGGGATGAATACGCAGTATTTT	CASSIIAGGMNTQYF
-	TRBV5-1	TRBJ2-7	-	TGCGCCAGCAGCTTTTCGTCCTCATCTTCCGAGCAGTACTTC	CASSFSSSSSEQYF
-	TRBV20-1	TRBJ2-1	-	TGCAGTGCTCCCATGGGCGGCGACTACAATGAGCAGTTCTTC	CSAPMGGDYNEQFF
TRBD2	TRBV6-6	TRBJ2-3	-	TGTGCCGTTAGCGATCGGACTAGCGGGAGGCGGGTGACGCAGTATTTT	CAVSDRTSGRRVTQYF
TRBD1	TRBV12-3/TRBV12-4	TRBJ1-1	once	TGTGCCAGCAGTCGGGACAGGGCACAGACTGAAGCTTTCTTT	CASSRDRAQTEAFF
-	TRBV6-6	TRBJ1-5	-	TGTGCCTATGGGGGCAACAATCAGCCCCAGCATTTT	CAYGGNNQPQHF
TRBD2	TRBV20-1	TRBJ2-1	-	TGCAGTGTGAAACCGCCGGGACTAGCGGTTTACAATGAGCAGTTCTTC	CSVKPPGLAVYNEQFF
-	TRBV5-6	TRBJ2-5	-	TGTGCCAGCAGCTTGGTCCTAGTTGAGACCCAGTACTTC	CASSLVLVETQYF
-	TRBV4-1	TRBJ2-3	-	TGCGCCAGCAGCCAAGATGAAGGGGGTGGGCTCTCCGTCACAGATACGCAGTATTTT	CASSQDEGGGLSVTDTQYF
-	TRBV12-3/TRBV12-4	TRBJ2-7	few	TGTGCCAGCAGTTTAGGGCAGGCCGTGCGGGGCGAGCAGTACTTC	CASSLGQAVRGEQYF
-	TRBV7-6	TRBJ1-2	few	TGTGCCAGCAGCCATATGGACCATGGCTACACCTTC	CASSHMDHGYTF
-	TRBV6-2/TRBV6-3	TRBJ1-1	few	TGTGCCAGCACCACCAAAGGGGAAGCTTTCTTT	CASTTKGEAFF
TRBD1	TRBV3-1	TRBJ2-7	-	TGTGCCAGCAGCCAACGTTCGCCCCGGGACAGCTACGAGCAGTACTTC	CASSQRSPRDSYEQYF
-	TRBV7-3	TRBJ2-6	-	TGTGCCACGCGCCGGGGCTCTGGGGCCAACGTCCTGACTTTC	CATRRGSGANVLTF
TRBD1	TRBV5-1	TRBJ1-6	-	TGCGCCAGCAGGATCGACAGGGTGGACAATTCACCCCTCCACTTT	CASRIDRVDNSPLHF
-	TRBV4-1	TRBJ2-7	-	TGCGCCAGCAGCCATGAGAGGTCCGGGACCTCACCGTACGAGCAGTACTTC	CASSHERSGTSPYEQYF
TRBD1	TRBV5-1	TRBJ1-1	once	TGCGCCAGCGGCTCCCGAGCAGACAGGGGCCTACCCCGGGACACTGAAGCTTTCTTT	CASGSRADRGLPRDTEAFF
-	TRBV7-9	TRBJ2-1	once	TGTGCCAGCAACCCTACACGGCTAGCGAACAATGAGCAGTTCTTC	CASNPTRLANNEQFF
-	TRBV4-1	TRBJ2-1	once	TGCGCCAGCAGCCAAGTCGGGGGCCGTGACAATGAGCAGTTCTTC	CASSQVGGRDNEQFF